This is a list of T cell receptor beta chains from one sample in a study of blood T cell repertoires in COVID-19. TCRdb's copy holds only in-frame clones and misses some; the assay was immunoSEQ multiplex PCR. The sample holds a few hundred thousand clones; 70% to 90% are singletons and the top ten take approximately 2.9%. Sequencing input: peripheral blood. Receptors originate from a man aged 60 to 75 with acute or convalescent COVID-19. CDR3s include the opening cysteine and the closing phenylalanine or tryptophan. D genes are given only for firm matches. For some rows the clone size is stated as once, few or many, or as a class when expanded; others skip it.

TRBD1	.	TRBJ2-5	TRBV5-3	CARSKDTRGLETQYF	TGTGCCAGAAGCAAGGATACAAGGGGGCTAGAGACCCAGTACTTC
TRBD1	.	TRBJ2-5	TRBV5-4	CASSPPVGQEETQYF	TGTGCCAGCAGCCCCCCCGTTGGACAGGAAGAGACCCAGTACTTC
TRBD1	.	TRBJ2-7	TRBV27	CASSFLLAGGQVSYEQYF	TGTGCCAGCAGTTTTCTTTTGGCCGGCGGACAGGTCTCCTACGAGCAGTACTTC
TRBD1	.	TRBJ1-5	TRBV7-6	CASRHSRARGRGSNQPQHF	TGTGCCAGCAGACACAGTCGCGCAAGGGGGCGAGGTAGCAATCAGCCCCAGCATTTT
TRBD1	.	TRBJ2-5	TRBV7-2	CASSRRQGQGQETQYF	TGTGCCAGCAGCCGCAGACAGGGCCAAGGACAAGAGACCCAGTACTTC
.	.	TRBJ2-3	TRBV10-3	CAISESSTSTDTQYF	TGTGCCATCAGTGAGTCTTCCACTAGCACAGATACGCAGTATTTT
.	.	TRBJ2-7	TRBV19	CASIPPGVGTYEQYF	TGTGCCAGTATCCCCCCCGGGGTTGGGACCTACGAGCAGTACTTC
.	.	TRBJ2-7	TRBV6-6	CASSWHPYEQYF	TGTGCCAGCAGCTGGCACCCCTACGAGCAGTACTTC
.	once	TRBJ1-3	TRBV18	CASSPQQGPFAGNTIYF	TGTGCCAGCTCACCTCAGCAGGGCCCCTTTGCTGGAAACACCATATATTTT
TRBD1	.	TRBJ2-6	TRBV3-1/TRBV3-2	CASSHGDRGTGANVLTF	TGTGCCAGCAGCCACGGGGACAGGGGCACTGGGGCCAACGTCCTGACTTTC
TRBD1	once	TRBJ1-1	TRBV5-1	CASSKDRDRTEAFF	TGCGCCAGCAGCAAAGACAGGGATCGCACTGAAGCTTTCTTT
TRBD1	.	TRBJ2-7	TRBV19	CASRSARGGVYEQYF	TGTGCCAGTAGATCCGCCCGAGGGGGCGTTTACGAGCAGTACTTC
.	.	TRBJ2-7	TRBV19	CASSPPASSGHEQYF	TGTGCCAGTAGTCCCCCTGCCTCCTCAGGCCACGAGCAGTACTTC
TRBD1	.	TRBJ1-2	TRBV19	CASSIGRQGVKGYTF	TGTGCCAGTAGTATAGGACGGCAGGGGGTTAAGGGCTACACCTTC
.	.	TRBJ1-6	TRBV4-1	CASSQVGRENSPLHF	TGCGCCAGCAGCCAAGTCGGCAGGGAAAATTCACCCCTCCACTTT
.	.	TRBJ2-5	TRBV27	CASSPRSGSLQETQYF	TGTGCCAGCAGTCCTAGGTCGGGGAGCCTCCAAGAGACCCAGTACTTC
TRBD1	.	TRBJ1-2	TRBV29-1	CSVLGTGTASYGYTF	TGCAGCGTCCTCGGCACCGGGACAGCGAGTTATGGCTACACCTTC
.	.	TRBJ1-3	TRBV6-1	CASSEGHLSGNTIYF	TGTGCCAGCAGTGAAGGGCATCTCTCTGGAAACACCATATATTTT
.	.	TRBJ1-4	TRBV2	CASTGLGGAGDEKLFF	TGTGCCAGCACCGGTTTGGGGGGCGCGGGGGATGAAAAACTGTTTTTT
.	.	TRBJ1-2	TRBV6-5	CASRKTGYNYGYTF	TGTGCCAGCAGGAAGACAGGTTATAACTATGGCTACACCTTC
TRBD1	.	TRBJ1-1	TRBV10-3	CASGTGPSRTEAFF	TGTGCCAGCGGGACAGGGCCTAGTCGCACTGAAGCTTTCTTT
.	.	TRBJ1-2	TRBV7-8	CASSPASGGGGYTF	TGTGCCAGCAGCCCAGCCTCGGGGGGCGGGGGCTACACCTTC
TRBD1	.	TRBJ2-7	TRBV5-5	CASSLTGAYEQYF	TGTGCCAGCAGCTTGACAGGGGCCTACGAGCAGTACTTC
.	.	TRBJ1-1	TRBV5-1	CASSLGQAGTEAFF	TGCGCCAGCAGCTTGGGGCAGGCGGGCACTGAAGCTTTCTTT
.	.	TRBJ1-2	TRBV28	CASRRDEQGPYGYTF	TGTGCCAGCAGACGCGATGAACAGGGCCCCTATGGCTACACCTTC
TRBD2	.	TRBJ2-3	TRBV6-1	CASSGGSSGGRTDTQYF	TGTGCCAGCAGTGGAGGTTCTAGCGGGGGTAGAACAGATACGCAGTATTTT
.	.	TRBJ1-1	TRBV18	CASSQQGGSRNTEAFF	TGTGCCAGCTCACAACAGGGTGGTTCGCGGAACACTGAAGCTTTCTTT
.	.	TRBJ2-5	TRBV2	CASTGGDQETQYF	TGTGCCAGCACCGGGGGAGACCAAGAGACCCAGTACTTC
TRBD2	.	TRBJ2-2	TRBV6-6	CAGSGGTNTGELFF	TGTGCCGGTAGCGGGGGGACGAACACCGGGGAGCTGTTTTTT
.	few	TRBJ2-4	TRBV11-1	CASTETLSGAKNIQYF	TGTGCCAGCACCGAAACCCTCTCGGGAGCCAAAAACATTCAGTACTTC
TRBD2	.	TRBJ2-2	TRBV9	CASSRINSGGLSNTGELFF	TGTGCCAGCAGCCGGATCAATTCGGGGGGACTGTCGAACACCGGGGAGCTGTTTTTT
TRBD1	.	TRBJ2-5	TRBV5-4	CASSFGTGQETQYF	TGTGCCAGCAGCTTTGGGACAGGGCAAGAGACCCAGTACTTC
.	.	TRBJ1-2	TRBV25-1	CASSEFAGQTDYGYTF	TGTGCCAGCAGTGAATTCGCAGGACAGACCGACTATGGCTACACCTTC
TRBD2	.	TRBJ2-3	TRBV28	CASRGLAGGTDTQYF	TGTGCCAGCAGGGGATTAGCGGGGGGCACAGATACGCAGTATTTT
.	.	TRBJ2-1	TRBV5-4	CASSLVGGSYNEQFF	TGTGCCAGCAGCTTGGTCGGGGGTTCCTACAATGAGCAGTTCTTC